This T cell receptor (beta chain) emerged from a study of vaccination effects on CD4 cells after COVID-19. With respect to this clone: The antigen is unknown.

CDR3 size: 16 residues. Points from the study as a whole: Few convalescent patients were included, and no early post-infection timepoints were sampled. Only 1 of 255 vaccine-induced clones from healthy vaccinees cross-reacted with common cold coronaviruses. Marked clonal contraction of both clone types appeared late after vaccination.

Libraries were prepared by immunoSEQ multiplex PCR; TCRdb keeps only in-frame clonotypes and omits some of them. The sample contains roughly 59,000 clones, roughly 80% of which appear only once. Before sequencing took place, the ViraFEST assay used viral peptide pools to expand antigen-specific CD4+ T cells. The culture ran for roughly ten days before CD4+ T cells were isolated. Subjects were given two BNT162b2 or mRNA-1273 vaccine doses. This clonotype was obtained from a human donor who received a COVID-19 vaccine. The material was CD4+ T cells from PBMCs cultured with HCoV-OC43 spike peptides, obtained after COVID-19 vaccination. Noted subset: HCoV-OC43 spike overlapping peptide pool stimulation. The V gene is TRBV21-1, the J gene TRBJ1-4; the DNA was not used to check the table's D call, TRBD1. TRBV21-1 is given as a pseudogene. CDR3 amino acids: CASSNNRGTANEKLFF. CDR3 coding DNA: TGTGCCAGCAGCAACAACCGCGGGACAGCTAATGAAAAACTGTTTTTT.